These 28 T cell receptor beta chains came from one sample sequenced in a study of OX40 agonist ivuxolimab in advanced cancers. Data came from immunoSEQ multiplex PCR; TCRdb stores just in-frame clones and leaves some out. The sample shows about 62,000 clones, about 85% of them seen only once. The sequencing here drew on CD4+ or CD8+ T cells sorted from blood, taken in a trial of the OX40 agonist ivuxolimab. Source of these receptors: an adult with an advanced solid tumor such as melanoma, head and neck, liver or kidney cancer.

This sequence joins TRBV2 and TRBJ1-5; 9 bases map to TRBD1. J gave up 3 bases and V 6 bases, and 6 bases lay outside the gene matches. Germline V gene lookup returns CDR1 SNHLY and CDR2 FYNNEI. The length of the CDR3 is 15 residues. The CDR3 bases are TGTGCCAGCAGCGCCGGGACAGGGCCCAATCAGCCCCAGCATTTT. This sequence encodes CASSAGTGPNQPQHF.

CDR3 amino acids: CASSLWSNQPQHF. The CDR3 nucleotides read TGTGCCAGCAGTTTATGGAGCAATCAGCCCCAGCATTTT. This chain joins TRBV27 and TRBJ1-5; D remains ambiguous. With 1 base removed from V and 1 base from J, the gap between germline ends came to 2 bases. The CDR3 is 13 amino acids. CDR1 MNHEY and CDR2 SMNVEV come from the germline V gene (reference sequence).

This chain connects TRBV5-1 to TRBJ2-1; TRBD1 or TRBD2 may be the D gene (5 bases each). With 4 bases removed from V and 5 bases from J, the gap between germline ends came to 13 bases. The CDR3 sequence is 14 residues long. The V gene's germline CDR1 is SGHRS and CDR2 YFSETQ. CDR3 sequence reads: CASSNGTRHNEQFF. As DNA, the CDR3 is TGCGCCAGCAGCAATGGGACGCGGCACAATGAGCAGTTCTTC. The complete variable domain, with remaining parts taken from reference TRBV5-1 and TRBJ2-1, reads KAGVTQTPRYLIKTRGQQVTLSCSPISGHRSVSWYQQTPGQGLQFLFEYFSETQRNKGNFPGRFSGRQFSNSRSEMNVSTLELGDSALYLCASSNGTRHNEQFFGPGTRLTVL.

The rearrangement links TRBV9 to TRBJ2-3; D gene unclear. CDR3 size: 14 residues. Germline lookup yields CDR1 SGDLS and CDR2 YYNGEE. V was clipped by 2 bases and J by 1 base, with 8 bases between them. CDR3 sequence (DNA): TGTGCCAGCAGCGTCGTACTGGGCACAGATACGCAGTATTTT. Protein product: CASSVVLGTDTQYF. The full variable domain, in which reference TRBV9 and TRBJ2-3 provide the parts outside the CDR3, is DSGVTQTPKHLITATGQRVTLRCSPRSGDLSVYWYQQSLDQGLQFLIQYYNGEERAKGNILERFSAQQFPDLHSELNLSSLELGDSALYFCASSVVLGTDTQYFGPGTRLTVL.

This clone was recorded once. The chain is built from TRBV28 and TRBJ1-5; no reliable D call. This CDR3 has 12 residues. Germline V gives CDR1 MDHEN, CDR2 SYDVKM. The ends were cut back, 3 bases at V and 6 bases at J, with 6 bases in the middle. CDR3 nucleotide sequence: TGTGCCAGCAGTTTTTGGGGTCAGCCCCAGCATTTT. Residues: CASSFWGQPQHF.

The chain couples TRBV2 to TRBJ1-5; D call uncertain. Germline loops: CDR1 SNHLY, CDR2 FYNNEI. The CDR3 has 15 amino acids. Trimming removed 1 base from V and 4 bases from J, with 11 bases in between. The CDR3 reads CASSEGQNQNQPQHF. CDR3 nucleotide sequence: TGTGCCAGCAGTGAAGGTCAGAACCAAAATCAGCCCCAGCATTTT.

CDR3 sequence (DNA): TGTGCCAGCAATAATGAGAAGAACTATGGCTACACCTTC. Residues: CASNNEKNYGYTF. This sequence joins TRBV6-4 and TRBJ1-2; D gene uncertain. The CDR3 covers 13 residues. The V gene lost 7 bases and the J gene lost 2 bases, with 11 bases spanning the gap. CDR1 MRHNA and CDR2 SNTAGT come from the germline V gene.

V usage is TRBV7-2 and J usage is TRBJ1-2; D remains ambiguous. The germline V and J ends were trimmed by 3 bases and 2 bases, with 7 bases remaining between them. Germline assignment: CDR1 SGHTA and CDR2 FQGNSA. The CDR3 totals 13 residues. CDR3 coding DNA: TGTGCCAGCAGCTTTGGGATAAACTATGGCTACACCTTC. This codes for CASSFGINYGYTF.

The rearrangement joins TRBV7-9 to TRBJ2-1, with D possibly TRBD2 on 6 matching bases. V lost 2 bases, J lost 8 bases, and 16 bases lay in between. The germline gives CDR1 SEHNR, CDR2 FQNEAQ (reference sequence). The CDR3 totals 15 residues. This CDR3 is CASSLSGGRPDEQFF. The DNA of the CDR3 is TGTGCCAGCAGCTTAAGTGGGGGGAGACCCGATGAGCAGTTCTTC.

The chain has TRBV28 and TRBJ1-5, with TRBD1 identical over 8 bases. This CDR3 region has 15 residues. The J segment lost 9 bases and the V segment lost 5 bases, leaving 12 bases of the junction unmatched. CDR1 is MDHEN, CDR2 SYDVKM, per germline. CDR3 DNA sequence: TGTGCCAGCAGTGAACCGGGACAGGTTTTTGCGCCCCAGCATTTT. Translation gives CASSEPGQVFAPQHF.

The chain carries TRBV7-3 and TRBJ2-1; TRBD1 or TRBD2 may be the D gene (6 bases each). The germline V gene has CDR1 SGHTA and CDR2 FQGTGA. V shed 5 bases and J shed 0 bases, with 11 bases lying between them. This CDR3 region has 15 residues. The CDR3 coding sequence is TGTGCCAGCAGCCAGGGGCGGGACTCCTACAATGAGCAGTTCTTC. Translation: CASSQGRDSYNEQFF.

CDR3 nucleotide sequence: TGTGCCAGCAGCTCCTCCGGGTCCGAGGTCCTGGAGCAGTACTTC. Translated: CASSSSGSEVLEQYF. The chain has TRBV5-8 and TRBJ2-5; no definite D call. The V and J ends lost 3 bases and 11 bases respectively, with 23 bases between them. The germline V gene has CDR1 SGHTS and CDR2 YDEGEE. The CDR3 spans 15 residues.

The J gene is TRBJ2-3, the V gene TRBV28; TRBD2 matches at 9 bases. The CDR3 is 17 residues long. Per germline, CDR1 MDHEN and CDR2 SYDVKM. Germline trimming cut 4 bases from V and 2 bases from J; bases unmatched to any gene: 10. The CDR3 sequence is CASSSWGLAGHTDTQYF. In DNA, the CDR3 is TGTGCCAGCAGTTCATGGGGGCTAGCGGGACACACAGATACGCAGTATTTT.

The rearrangement joins TRBV5-1 to TRBJ2-3; D uncertain. Germline loops: CDR1 SGHRS, CDR2 YFSETQ. This CDR3 is 16 amino acids long. V was pared by 0 bases and J by 0 bases, with 11 bases between. This chain's CDR3 is CASSLGRASSTDTQYF. Written as DNA, the CDR3 is TGCGCCAGCAGCTTGGGTAGGGCGTCTAGCACAGATACGCAGTATTTT.

The chain employs TRBV7-3 and TRBJ2-1, with no clear D. Germline CDR1 is SGHTA and CDR2 is FQGTGA. The CDR3 is 12 residues long. V lost 2 bases and J 9 bases, leaving 8 bases between the germline ends. Here the CDR3 reads CASSLGSSEQFF. The CDR3 DNA reads as TGTGCCAGCAGCTTAGGCTCGAGTGAGCAGTTCTTC.

This chain uses TRBV6-1 with TRBJ1-5; D not certain. The CDR3 is made up of 13 amino acids. Trimming shortened V by 5 bases and J by 6 bases, and 11 bases separated the two germline ends. Germline lookup yields CDR1 MNHNS and CDR2 SASEGT. CDR3 sequence: CASSKVLVQPQHF. The DNA for the CDR3 is TGTGCCAGCAGTAAGGTTTTGGTTCAGCCCCAGCATTTT.

This chain's CDR3 is CASSERSGIYNEQFF. The CDR3 DNA sequence: TGTGCCAGCAGTGAAAGGTCAGGGATCTACAATGAGCAGTTCTTC. The chain carries TRBV6-4 and TRBJ2-1, with D perhaps matching TRBD1 (5 bases). The germline V gene encodes CDR1 MRHNA and CDR2 SNTAGT. Trimming took 3 bases from V and 3 from J, leaving 12 bases between them. The CDR3 loop spans 15 amino acids.

This clone appeared once. The chain's CDR3 is CASSLGGLYNEQFF. CDR3 coding DNA: TGTGCCAGCAGCTTAGGAGGACTCTACAATGAGCAGTTCTTC. This chain links TRBV7-9 with TRBJ2-1, with D maybe TRBD2 (5 bases). Per the germline V gene, CDR1 is SEHNR and CDR2 is FQNEAQ (reference sequence). The CDR3 totals 14 residues. The V gene lost 1 base and the J gene lost 3 bases, with 7 bases spanning the gap.

V gene TRBV5-1 combines with J gene TRBJ2-3; D unresolved. Deletions cut 1 base from V and 6 bases from J, with 3 bases between. The CDR3 runs 11 residues. CDR1 SGHRS and CDR2 YFSETQ come from the germline V gene. CDR3 residues: CASSLSDTQYF. Written as DNA, the CDR3 is TGCGCCAGCAGCTTGTCCGATACGCAGTATTTT.

The gene calls are TRBV7-3 and TRBJ2-2; 9 bases map to TRBD1. CDR3 size: 15 residues. Trimming at V came to 7 bases and at J to 2 bases, leaving 5 bases not matched to a gene. Germline V gives CDR1 SGHTA, CDR2 FQGTGA. This chain's CDR3 is CASNLGQGNTGELFF. The CDR3 DNA is TGTGCCAGCAACCTGGGACAGGGTAACACCGGGGAGCTGTTTTTT.

This clone was picked up one time. The chain has TRBV2 and TRBJ2-4, with D unresolved. V was clipped by 7 bases and J by 5 bases, with 15 bases between them. The CDR3 has 14 amino acids. Germline V gives CDR1 SNHLY, CDR2 FYNNEI. The CDR3 spells CASTGRFPENIQYF. CDR3 nucleotides: TGTGCCAGCACAGGAAGGTTCCCTGAAAACATTCAGTACTTC.

The chain employs TRBV9 and TRBJ2-3, with unresolved D. The V end was cut by 2 bases, the J end by 1 base, with 5 bases between. Germline assignment: CDR1 SGDLS and CDR2 YYNGEE. This CDR3 contains 13 residues. CDR3 sequence reads: CASSVDGTDTQYF. For the CDR3, the DNA is TGTGCCAGCAGCGTCGACGGCACAGATACGCAGTATTTT.

In its sample, this clone was seen once. The chain carries TRBV6-1 and TRBJ1-4, with 7 bases identical to TRBD1. V gave up 4 bases and J gave up 0 bases; unmatched junction bases: 8. The germline V gene encodes CDR1 MNHNS and CDR2 SASEGT. This CDR3 has 17 amino acids. CDR3 coding DNA: TGTGCCAGCAGTGCCGACAGGGCAAGCACAACTAATGAAAAACTGTTTTTT. It yields the protein CASSADRASTTNEKLFF.

Worth noting for this clone: Other DNA sequences in this sample translate to the same CDR3. V gene TRBV5-1 combines with J gene TRBJ1-1; D may be TRBD1 (5 bases). V was pared by 2 bases and J by 1 base, with 6 bases between. This CDR3 spans 13 amino acids. Germline CDR1 and CDR2: SGHRS and YFSETQ. The CDR3 loop reads CASSLTGNTEAFF. In DNA, the CDR3 is TGCGCCAGCAGCTTAACAGGGAACACTGAAGCTTTCTTT.

For this clone: Other DNA sequences in this specimen translate into the identical CDR3. The V and J genes are TRBV7-3 and TRBJ2-1, with 15 nucleotides matching TRBD2. Germline V gene data show CDR1 as SGHTA and CDR2 as FQGTGA. The CDR3 runs to 15 residues. The junction had 4 bases not matched to a gene; V was cut back by 5 bases and J by 8 bases. The CDR3 loop is CASSPGLAGGDEQFF. DNA for the CDR3: TGTGCCAGCAGCCCGGGACTAGCGGGGGGAGATGAGCAGTTCTTC. Full variable domain (remainder filled in from reference TRBV7-3 and TRBJ2-1): GAGVSQTPSNKVTEKGKYVELRCDPISGHTALYWYRQSLGQGPEFLIYFQGTGAADDSGLPNDRFFAVRPEGSVSTLKIQRTERGDSAVYLCASSPGLAGGDEQFFGPGTRLTVL.

The CDR3 here is CASSLGTGGMGELFF. The CDR3, as DNA: TGTGCCAGCAGCTTAGGGACAGGGGGCATGGGGGAGCTGTTTTTT. The chain has TRBV7-8 and TRBJ2-2, with 11 bases lining up with TRBD1. The germline V gene encodes CDR1 SGHVS and CDR2 FQNEAQ. This CDR3 has 15 amino acids. Unmatched junction bases numbered 3, after V lost 1 base and J lost 8 bases.

The chain links TRBV4-1 to TRBJ2-3; 9 nucleotides agree with TRBD2. CDR3 size: 18 residues. The germline V gene has CDR1 MGHRA and CDR2 YSYEKL. Trimming at V came to 3 bases and at J to 2 bases, leaving 12 bases not matched to a gene. CDR3: CASSQVSGGTSITDTQYF. The CDR3, as DNA: TGCGCCAGCAGCCAGGTTAGCGGGGGAACCTCCATCACAGATACGCAGTATTTT.

The CDR3 reads CASRTGSITGELFF. Here the CDR3 DNA reads TGTGCCAGCAGGACAGGGAGTATCACCGGGGAGCTGTTTTTT. The rearrangement joins TRBV6-1 to TRBJ2-2; 7 bases are a match to TRBD1. The V and J ends lost 6 bases and 4 bases, in that order; junction bases with no gene match: 5. CDR1 is MNHNS and CDR2 is SASEGT in the germline V gene. The CDR3 has 14 residues.